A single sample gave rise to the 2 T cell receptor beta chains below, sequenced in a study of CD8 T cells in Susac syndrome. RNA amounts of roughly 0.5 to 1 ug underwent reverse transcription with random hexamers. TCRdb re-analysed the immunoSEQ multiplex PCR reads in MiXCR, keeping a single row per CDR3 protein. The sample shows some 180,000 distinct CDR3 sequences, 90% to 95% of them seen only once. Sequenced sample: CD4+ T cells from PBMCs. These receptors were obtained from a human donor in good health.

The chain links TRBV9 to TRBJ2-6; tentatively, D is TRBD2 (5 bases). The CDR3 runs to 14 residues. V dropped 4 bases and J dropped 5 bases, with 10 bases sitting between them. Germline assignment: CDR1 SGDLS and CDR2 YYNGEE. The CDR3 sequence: CASSRDARANVLTF. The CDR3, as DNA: TGTGCCAGCAGCCGGGATGCTCGGGCCAACGTCCTGACTTTC.

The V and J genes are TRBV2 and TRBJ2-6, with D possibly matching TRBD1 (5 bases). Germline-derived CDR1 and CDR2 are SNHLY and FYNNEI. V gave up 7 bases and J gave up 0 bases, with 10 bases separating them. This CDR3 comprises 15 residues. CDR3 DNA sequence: TGTGCCAGCACAGGACATCTCTCTGGGGCCAACGTCCTGACTTTC. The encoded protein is CASTGHLSGANVLTF.